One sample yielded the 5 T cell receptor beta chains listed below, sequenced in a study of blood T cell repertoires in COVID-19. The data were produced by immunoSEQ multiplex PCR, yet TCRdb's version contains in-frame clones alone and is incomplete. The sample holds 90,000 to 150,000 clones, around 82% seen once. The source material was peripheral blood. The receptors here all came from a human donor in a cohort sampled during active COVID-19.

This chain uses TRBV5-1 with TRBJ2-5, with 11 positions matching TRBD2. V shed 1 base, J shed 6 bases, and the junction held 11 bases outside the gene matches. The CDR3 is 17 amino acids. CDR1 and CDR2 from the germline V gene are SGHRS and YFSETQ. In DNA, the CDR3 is TGCGCCAGCAGCTTGCCTGAGGTAGCGGGGGGGCCGCAGACCCAGTACTTC. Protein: CASSLPEVAGGPQTQYF.

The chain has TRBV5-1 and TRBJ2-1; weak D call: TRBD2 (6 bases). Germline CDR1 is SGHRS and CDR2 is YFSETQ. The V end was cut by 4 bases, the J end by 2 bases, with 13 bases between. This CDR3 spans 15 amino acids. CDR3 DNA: TGCGCCAGCAGCCTCGAGAAGCGGGCCTACAATGAGCAGTTCTTC. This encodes CASSLEKRAYNEQFF.

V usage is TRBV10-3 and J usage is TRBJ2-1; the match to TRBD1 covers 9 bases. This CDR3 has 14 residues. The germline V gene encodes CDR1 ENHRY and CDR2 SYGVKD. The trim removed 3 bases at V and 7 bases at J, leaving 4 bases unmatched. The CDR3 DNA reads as TGTGCCATCAGTGAACAGGGGGCGCAGAATGAGCAGTTCTTC. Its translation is CAISEQGAQNEQFF.

The CDR3 loop reads CASSLNPGGTYEQYF. CDR3 coding DNA: TGCGCCAGCAGCTTGAACCCTGGAGGAACCTACGAGCAGTACTTC. The genes are TRBV5-1 and TRBJ2-7; D perhaps matches TRBD2 (5 bases). The CDR3 is made up of 15 amino acids. The germline CDR1 and CDR2 sequences are SGHRS and YFSETQ. Trimming shortened V by 1 base and J by 2 bases, and 13 bases separated the two germline ends. Based on the CDR3 plus reference TRBV5-1 and TRBJ2-7, the full variable domain is KAGVTQTPRYLIKTRGQQVTLSCSPISGHRSVSWYQQTPGQGLQFLFEYFSETQRNKGNFPGRFSGRQFSNSRSEMNVSTLELGDSALYLCASSLNPGGTYEQYFGPGTRLTVT.

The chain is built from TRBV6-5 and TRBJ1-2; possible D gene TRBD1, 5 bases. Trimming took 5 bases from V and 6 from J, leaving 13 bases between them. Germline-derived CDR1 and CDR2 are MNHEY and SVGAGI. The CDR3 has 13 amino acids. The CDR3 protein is CASSPGEIHGYTF. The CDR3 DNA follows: TGTGCCAGCAGTCCGGGGGAAATTCATGGCTACACCTTC.